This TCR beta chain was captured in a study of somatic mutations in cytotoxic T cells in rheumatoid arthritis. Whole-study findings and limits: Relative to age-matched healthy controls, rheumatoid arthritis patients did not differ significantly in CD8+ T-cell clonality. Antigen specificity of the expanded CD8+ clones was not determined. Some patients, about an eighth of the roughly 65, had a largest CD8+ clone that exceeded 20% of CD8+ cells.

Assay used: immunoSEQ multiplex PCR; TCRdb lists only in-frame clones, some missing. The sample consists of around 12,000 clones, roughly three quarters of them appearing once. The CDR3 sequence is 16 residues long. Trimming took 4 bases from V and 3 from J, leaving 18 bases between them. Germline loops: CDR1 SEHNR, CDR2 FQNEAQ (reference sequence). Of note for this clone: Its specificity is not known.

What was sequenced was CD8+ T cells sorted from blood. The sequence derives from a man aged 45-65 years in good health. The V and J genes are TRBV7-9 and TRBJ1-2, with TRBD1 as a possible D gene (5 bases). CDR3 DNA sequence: TGTGCCAGCAGCTCAACCGGGCAGGGAGAGTACTATGGCTACACCTTC. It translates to CASSSTGQGEYYGYTF. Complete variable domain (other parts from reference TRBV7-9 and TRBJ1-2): DTGVSQNPRHKITKRGQNVTFRCDPISEHNRLYWYRQTLGQGPEFLTYFQNEAQLEKSRLLSDRFSAERPKGSFSTLEIQRTEQGDSAMYLCASSSTGQGEYYGYTFGSGTRLTVV.